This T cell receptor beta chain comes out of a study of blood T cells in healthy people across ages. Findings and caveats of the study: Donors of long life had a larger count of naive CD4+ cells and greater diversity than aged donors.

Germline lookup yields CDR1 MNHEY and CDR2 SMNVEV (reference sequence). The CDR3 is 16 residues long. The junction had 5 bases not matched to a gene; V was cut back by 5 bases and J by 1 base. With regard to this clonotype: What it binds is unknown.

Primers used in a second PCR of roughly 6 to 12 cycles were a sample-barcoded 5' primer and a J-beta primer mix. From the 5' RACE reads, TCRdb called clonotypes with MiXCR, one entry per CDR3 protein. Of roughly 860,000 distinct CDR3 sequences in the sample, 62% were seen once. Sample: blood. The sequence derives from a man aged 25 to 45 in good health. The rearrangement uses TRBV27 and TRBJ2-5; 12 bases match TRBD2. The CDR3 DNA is TGTGCCAGCAGTCCCCTAGCGGGGGGGCCCCAAGAGACCCAGTACTTC. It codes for CASSPLAGGPQETQYF.